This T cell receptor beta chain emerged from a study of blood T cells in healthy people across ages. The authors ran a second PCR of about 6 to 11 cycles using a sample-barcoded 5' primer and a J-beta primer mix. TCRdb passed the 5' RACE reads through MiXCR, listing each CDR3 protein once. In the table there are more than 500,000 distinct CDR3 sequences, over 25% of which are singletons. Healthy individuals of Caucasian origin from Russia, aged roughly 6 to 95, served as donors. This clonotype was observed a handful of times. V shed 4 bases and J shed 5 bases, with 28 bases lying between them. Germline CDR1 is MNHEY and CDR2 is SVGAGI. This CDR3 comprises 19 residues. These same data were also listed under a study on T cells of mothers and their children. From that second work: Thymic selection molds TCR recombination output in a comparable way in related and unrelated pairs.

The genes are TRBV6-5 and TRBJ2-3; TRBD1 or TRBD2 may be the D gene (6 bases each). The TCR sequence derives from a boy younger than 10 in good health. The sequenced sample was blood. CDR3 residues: CASSSRGPTASPVGDTQYF. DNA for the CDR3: TGTGCCAGCAGTTCCCGGGGGCCGACCGCTAGCCCGGTCGGAGATACGCAGTATTTT.